The 6 T cell receptor beta chains below come from one sample, sequenced in a study of shared clonotypes between healthy human individuals. Produced via immunoSEQ multiplex PCR; TCRdb's table is partial and in-frame only. The table includes about 1,800,000 clones, just under 95% detected once. In the naive CD8 group, cells lacked CD45RO and were positively selected for CCR7, so terminally differentiated effector memory CD45RA+ cells were left out. Sequenced material: naive CD8+ T cells sorted from blood. These receptors all come from a man aged 18-30 years in good health.

This chain uses TRBV29-1 with TRBJ1-1; no firm D call. V dropped 4 bases and J dropped 5 bases, with 11 bases sitting between them. This CDR3 is 12 amino acids long. CDR1 is SQVTM, CDR2 ANQGSEA, per germline. The CDR3 spells CSVVEDNTEAFF. DNA for the CDR3: TGCAGCGTTGTTGAGGATAATACTGAAGCTTTCTTT.

As DNA, the CDR3 is TGCGCCAGCAGCTTGGTGGAGGGTGCCTACAATGAGCAGTTCTTC. It translates to CASSLVEGAYNEQFF. V usage is TRBV5-1 and J usage is TRBJ2-1, with D possibly being TRBD2 (6 bases). The CDR3 is 15 residues long. V was trimmed by 0 bases and J by 2 bases, leaving 9 bases between them. Germline V gene data show CDR1 as SGHRS and CDR2 as YFSETQ.

This clone was seen a handful of times. The rearrangement joins TRBV2 to TRBJ1-1; D unclear. V was pared by 7 bases and J by 0 bases, with 0 bases between. Germline lookup yields CDR1 SNHLY and CDR2 FYNNEI. The CDR3 spans 10 residues. Here the CDR3 DNA reads TGTGCCAGCATGAACACTGAAGCTTTCTTT. This codes for CASMNTEAFF.

The rearrangement uses TRBV10-3 and TRBJ2-2; TRBD2 matches at 11 bases. Germline CDR1 reads ENHRY; CDR2 reads SYGVKD. V was clipped by 4 bases and J by 5 bases; unmatched bases: 9. The CDR3 is 17 residues long. The CDR3 reads CAISAVLTSGKTGELFF. The CDR3, as DNA: TGTGCCATCAGTGCTGTCTTGACTAGCGGGAAGACCGGGGAGCTGTTTTTT.

The chain couples TRBV27 to TRBJ2-3, with D tentatively TRBD2 (5 bases). The CDR3 spans 16 residues. V gave up 5 bases and J gave up 4 bases, with 19 bases separating them. Germline V CDR1 and CDR2: MNHEY, SMNVEV (reference sequence). CDR3 in DNA: TGTGCCAGCAGTCCACTGGCGGGCAGGATAGCAGATACGCAGTATTTT. As protein: CASSPLAGRIADTQYF.

The rearrangement uses TRBV19 and TRBJ1-2; a possible D gene is TRBD1 (6 bases). Between the trimmed V and J ends, which lost 8 bases and 5 bases, there was a span of 15 bases. The CDR3 has 13 amino acids. CDR1 and CDR2 (germline): LNHDA, SQIVND (reference sequence). The CDR3 loop reads CASRGGLPYGYTF. In DNA, the CDR3 is TGTGCCAGTCGGGGGGGGCTCCCTTATGGCTACACCTTC.